The rows below give T cell receptor beta chains drawn from one sample of a study of cytomegalovirus exposure and HLA in healthy donors. Libraries were prepared by immunoSEQ multiplex PCR; TCRdb keeps only in-frame clonotypes and omits some of them. The table records tens of thousands of clones, almost 85% of them present only once. Sample: PBMCs. All receptors come from a man between 45 and 60 years old in good health and CMV-seronegative. Each CDR3 is given with its conserved first and last residue. A D gene is named only where the DNA matches it firmly. Only some rows state a clone size, as once, few, many or a class for expanded clones.

j_call	clone_size	cdr3_length	d_call	v_call	cdr3_aa	cdr3_nt
TRBJ2-6	NA	18	NA	TRBV7-2	CASTLAGGTYSGANVLTF	TGTGCCAGCACCCTAGCCGGGGGAACCTACTCTGGGGCCAACGTCCTGACTTTC
TRBJ2-3	NA	16	NA	TRBV27	CASSLWARGATDTQYF	TGTGCCAGCAGTTTATGGGCCAGGGGAGCGACAGATACGCAGTATTTT
TRBJ2-7	NA	13	TRBD1	TRBV15	CATSDRQGYEQYF	TGTGCCACCAGCGACCGACAGGGGTACGAGCAGTACTTC
TRBJ2-5	NA	15	NA	TRBV28	CASRGLSAAKETQYF	TGTGCCAGCAGGGGACTGTCGGCAGCAAAAGAGACCCAGTACTTC
TRBJ2-3	once	17	TRBD2	TRBV5-6	CASSLSTSGGAVDTQYF	TGTGCCAGCAGCTTGTCAACTAGCGGGGGGGCTGTGGATACGCAGTATTTT
TRBJ2-2	NA	16	TRBD1	TRBV4-1	CASSRGQGSGTGELFF	TGCGCCAGCAGCCGCGGACAGGGGAGCGGCACCGGGGAGCTGTTTTTT
TRBJ1-3	NA	13	NA	TRBV6-1	CASSADRWNTIYF	TGTGCCAGCAGTGCCGACAGATGGAACACCATATATTTT
TRBJ1-1	NA	14	NA	TRBV12-5	CASGLSTMNTEAFF	TGTGCTAGTGGTTTGAGCACCATGAACACTGAAGCTTTCTTT
TRBJ1-5	NA	16	NA	TRBV7-8	CASNKETSGGNQPQHF	TGTGCCAGCAATAAGGAGACCAGTGGGGGGAATCAGCCCCAGCATTTT
TRBJ1-4	NA	14	TRBD1	TRBV29-1	CSVGGTGVTEKLFF	TGCAGCGTTGGCGGGACAGGGGTAACGGAAAAACTGTTTTTT
TRBJ2-5	NA	13	NA	TRBV7-2	CASSFRGQETQYF	TGTGCCAGCAGCTTTAGGGGCCAAGAGACCCAGTACTTC
TRBJ2-3	NA	17	TRBD2	TRBV15	CATSRGWGSGGTDTQYF	TGTGCCACCAGCAGAGGGTGGGGTAGCGGGGGCACAGATACGCAGTATTTT
TRBJ1-1	few	15	TRBD1	TRBV19	CASSIDLTGDTEAFF	TGTGCCAGTAGTATAGACTTGACAGGGGACACTGAAGCTTTCTTT
TRBJ2-2	NA	16	TRBD2	TRBV27	CASREGGLAAAGELFF	TGTGCCAGCAGGGAGGGCGGACTAGCGGCCGCCGGGGAGCTGTTTTTT
TRBJ1-3	few	18	NA	TRBV9	CASSRQDGDANLGNTIYF	TGTGCCAGCAGCCGACAGGATGGGGACGCAAACCTTGGAAACACCATATATTTT
TRBJ2-1	NA	11	NA	TRBV30	CAWSARNEQFF	TGTGCCTGGAGTGCCCGGAATGAGCAGTTCTTC
TRBJ1-6	NA	14	NA	TRBV5-1	CASSPDSPPSPLHF	TGCGCCAGCAGCCCGGACAGCCCACCTTCACCCCTCCACTTT
TRBJ1-3	NA	15	NA	TRBV5-4	CASSPGEGAGNTIYF	TGTGCCAGCAGTCCCGGGGAGGGGGCTGGAAACACCATATATTTT
TRBJ2-7	NA	13	NA	TRBV5-6	CASSLERGYEQYF	TGTGCCAGCAGCTTGGAAAGGGGGTACGAGCAGTACTTC
TRBJ1-1	NA	11	TRBD1	TRBV5-5	CASRTGTGLFF	TGTGCCAGCAGGACCGGGACAGGGTTGTTCTTT
TRBJ2-1	NA	15	NA	TRBV11-2	CASSPAGGRINEQFF	TGTGCCAGCAGTCCGGCGGGTGGTAGGATCAATGAGCAGTTCTTC
TRBJ1-5	few	14	TRBD1	TRBV6-8	CAKKTGATPQPQHF	TGTGCCAAAAAGACAGGGGCGACCCCTCAGCCCCAGCATTTT
TRBJ1-5	NA	16	NA	TRBV19	CASSMRDKFSNQPQHF	TGTGCCAGTAGTATGAGGGACAAATTTAGCAATCAGCCCCAGCATTTT
TRBJ2-1	NA	15	TRBD2	TRBV2	CARRPGLAGNNEQFF	TGTGCCAGACGTCCGGGACTAGCGGGTAACAATGAGCAGTTCTTC
TRBJ1-1	NA	16	NA	TRBV28	CASSLWAKTGNTEAFF	TGTGCCAGCAGTTTATGGGCAAAGACAGGGAACACTGAAGCTTTCTTT
TRBJ2-7	NA	16	TRBD2	TRBV6-6	CASRAPTSGGIYEQYF	TGTGCCAGCAGAGCTCCGACTAGCGGGGGGATTTACGAGCAGTACTTC
TRBJ2-1	NA	14	NA	TRBV11-2	CASSRQDPRGEQFF	TGTGCCAGCAGCCGACAGGACCCCAGGGGTGAGCAGTTCTTC
TRBJ1-2	NA	16	TRBD1	TRBV9	CASSPNPGQGSYGYTF	TGTGCCAGCAGCCCCAACCCGGGACAGGGGAGCTATGGCTACACCTTC
TRBJ2-6	NA	14	NA	TRBV27	CASSLSSGANVLTF	TGTGCCAGCAGCCTGAGCTCTGGGGCCAACGTCCTGACTTTC
TRBJ2-2	NA	14	NA	TRBV28	CASRKGGNTGELFF	TGTGCCAGCAGAAAAGGGGGAAACACCGGGGAGCTGTTTTTT
TRBJ1-6	NA	17	TRBD1	TRBV28	CASSSTGVGTYNSPLHF	TGTGCCAGCAGTTCGACAGGGGTGGGCACCTATAATTCACCCCTCCACTTT
TRBJ2-3	once	15	NA	TRBV5-6	CASSSILILTDTQYF	TGTGCCAGCAGCTCTATCCTCATACTTACAGATACGCAGTATTTT
TRBJ2-1	NA	14	NA	TRBV4-2	CASSQVGRSGEQFF	TGTGCCAGCAGCCAAGTCGGTAGGTCGGGTGAGCAGTTCTTC
TRBJ1-2	NA	15	TRBD1	TRBV6-5	CASSYSGTGSYGYTF	TGTGCCAGCAGTTACTCCGGGACAGGGTCTTATGGCTACACCTTC
TRBJ1-3	few	12	TRBD1	TRBV10-3	CAVQGQGSTIYF	TGTGCCGTACAAGGACAGGGATCCACCATATATTTT
TRBJ2-2	once	16	NA	TRBV7-8	CASSLAGGGYTGELFF	TGTGCCAGCAGCTTAGCAGGGGGGGGCTACACCGGGGAGCTGTTTTTT
TRBJ2-3	few	14	TRBD2	TRBV28	CASSVLAGGRTQYF	TGTGCCAGCAGTGTCTTAGCGGGGGGTCGGACGCAGTATTTT
TRBJ2-2	NA	17	TRBD1	TRBV6-1	CASSAGTALLVPGELFF	TGTGCCAGCAGTGCCGGGACAGCTCTTCTCGTGCCCGGGGAGCTGTTTTTT
TRBJ2-5	NA	15	TRBD1	TRBV19	CASSPGDRGQETQYF	TGTGCCAGTAGTCCTGGAGACAGGGGGCAAGAGACCCAGTACTTC
TRBJ2-2	NA	15	TRBD2	TRBV5-1	CASHPGLVDPGELFF	TGCGCCAGCCACCCGGGACTAGTAGACCCCGGGGAGCTGTTTTTT
TRBJ1-6	NA	16	TRBD1	TRBV9	CASSTRAGGLNSPLHF	TGTGCCAGCAGCACTAGGGCAGGGGGCCTGAATTCACCCCTCCACTTT
TRBJ1-2	once	12	TRBD1	TRBV6-1	CASKQGGYGYTF	TGTGCCAGCAAACAGGGGGGGTATGGCTACACCTTC
TRBJ2-7	NA	15	TRBD2	TRBV2	CASSEAVAGGYEQYF	TGTGCCAGCAGTGAAGCGGTAGCGGGGGGCTACGAGCAGTACTTC
TRBJ2-7	few	20	NA	TRBV5-3	CARSLAGMGGTREKFYEQYF	TGTGCCAGAAGCTTGGCCGGGATGGGGGGTACAAGGGAAAAGTTTTACGAGCAGTACTTC
TRBJ2-1	NA	14	TRBD2	TRBV2	CASSGTSGYNEQFF	TGTGCCAGCAGTGGGACTAGCGGTTACAATGAGCAGTTCTTC
TRBJ1-5	NA	13	TRBD1	TRBV7-2	CASSDRGDQPQHF	TGTGCCAGCTCCGACAGGGGGGATCAGCCCCAGCATTTT